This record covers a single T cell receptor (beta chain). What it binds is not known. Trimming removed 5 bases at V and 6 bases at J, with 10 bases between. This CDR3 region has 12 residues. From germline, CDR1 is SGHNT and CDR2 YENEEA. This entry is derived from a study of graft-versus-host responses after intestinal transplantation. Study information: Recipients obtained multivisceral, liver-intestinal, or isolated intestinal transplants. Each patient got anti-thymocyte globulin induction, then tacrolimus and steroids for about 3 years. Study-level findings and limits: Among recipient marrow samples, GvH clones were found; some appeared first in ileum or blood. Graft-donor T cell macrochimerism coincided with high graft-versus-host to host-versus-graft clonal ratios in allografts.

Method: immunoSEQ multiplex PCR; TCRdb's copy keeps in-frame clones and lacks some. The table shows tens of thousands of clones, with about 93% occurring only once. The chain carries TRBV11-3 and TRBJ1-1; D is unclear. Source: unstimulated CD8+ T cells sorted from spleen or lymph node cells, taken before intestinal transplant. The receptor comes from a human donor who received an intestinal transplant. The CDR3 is CASSGSGAEAFF. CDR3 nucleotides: TGTGCCAGCAGCGGTAGCGGGGCTGAAGCTTTCTTT.